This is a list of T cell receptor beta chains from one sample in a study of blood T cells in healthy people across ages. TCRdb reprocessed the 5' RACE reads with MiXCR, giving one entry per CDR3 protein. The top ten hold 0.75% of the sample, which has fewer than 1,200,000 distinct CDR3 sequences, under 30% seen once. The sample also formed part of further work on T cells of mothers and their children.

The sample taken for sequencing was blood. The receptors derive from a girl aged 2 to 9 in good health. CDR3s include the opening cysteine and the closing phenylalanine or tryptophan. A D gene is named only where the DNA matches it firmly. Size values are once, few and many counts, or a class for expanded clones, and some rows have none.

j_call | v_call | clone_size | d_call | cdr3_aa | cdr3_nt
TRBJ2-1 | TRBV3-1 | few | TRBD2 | CASSHRLAGVHEQFF | TGTGCCAGCAGCCATCGACTAGCGGGAGTCCATGAGCAGTTCTTC
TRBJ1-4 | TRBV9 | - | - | CASSVDPDGPNEKLFF | TGTGCCAGCAGCGTAGACCCAGACGGACCTAATGAAAAACTGTTTTTT
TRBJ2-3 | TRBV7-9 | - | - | CASSFWGNRDTDTQYF | TGTGCCAGCAGCTTTTGGGGTAACCGAGACACAGATACGCAGTATTTT
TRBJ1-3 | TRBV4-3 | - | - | CASSQGARSSGNTIYF | TGCGCCAGCAGCCAAGGGGCCCGGAGCTCTGGAAACACCATATATTTT
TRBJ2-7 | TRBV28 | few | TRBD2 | CASMLAGDTYEQYF | TGTGCCAGCATGCTAGCGGGAGACACCTACGAGCAGTACTTC
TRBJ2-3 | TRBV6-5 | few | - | CASSDDGPDTQYF | TGTGCCAGCAGCGATGACGGCCCAGATACGCAGTATTTT
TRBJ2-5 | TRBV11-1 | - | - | CASSFDSNDRQETQYF | TGTGCCAGCAGCTTCGACAGCAACGACCGTCAAGAGACCCAGTACTTC
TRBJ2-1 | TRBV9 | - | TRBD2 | CASSVVVAGTAEQFF | TGTGCCAGCAGCGTAGTGGTAGCGGGAACGGCTGAGCAGTTCTTC
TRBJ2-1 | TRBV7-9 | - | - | CASQRQNNEQFF | TGTGCCAGCCAACGGCAGAACAATGAGCAGTTCTTC
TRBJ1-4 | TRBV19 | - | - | CASSIEGNEKLFF | TGTGCCAGTAGTATTGAAGGTAATGAAAAACTGTTTTTT
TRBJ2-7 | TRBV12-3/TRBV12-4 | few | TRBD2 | CASRTSGVYEQYF | TGTGCCAGCAGGACTAGCGGGGTATACGAGCAGTACTTC
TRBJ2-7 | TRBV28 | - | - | CASSFTGAGTSYEQYF | TGTGCCAGCAGTTTTACCGGGGCAGGGACATCCTACGAGCAGTACTTC
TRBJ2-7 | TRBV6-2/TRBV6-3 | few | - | CASCTESYDEQYF | TGTGCCAGCTGTACAGAAAGCTACGACGAGCAGTACTTC
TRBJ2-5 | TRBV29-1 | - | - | CSVECGLCGEEGETQYF | TGCAGCGTTGAATGTGGCCTATGTGGGGAAGAAGGGGAGACCCAGTACTTC
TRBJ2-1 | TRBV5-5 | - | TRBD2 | CASSLVSVAGGRVNEQFF | TGTGCCAGCAGCTTGGTGTCGGTAGCGGGGGGGCGGGTCAATGAGCAGTTCTTC
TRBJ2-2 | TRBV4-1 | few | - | CASSQDPPGARVYTGELFF | TGCGCTAGCAGCCAAGATCCACCGGGGGCGCGGGTGTACACCGGGGAGCTGTTTTTT
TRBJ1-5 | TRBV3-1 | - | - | CASSQGASSTTQHF | TGTGCCAGCAGCCAAGGGGCCTCTTCGACAACCCAGCATTTT
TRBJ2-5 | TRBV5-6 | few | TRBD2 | CASSFGTSALRETQYF | TGTGCCAGCAGCTTCGGGACTAGCGCACTCAGGGAGACCCAGTACTTC
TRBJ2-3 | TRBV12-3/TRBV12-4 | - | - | CASSSSARADAQYF | TGTGCCAGCAGTTCTAGCGCCAGAGCAGATGCGCAGTATTTT
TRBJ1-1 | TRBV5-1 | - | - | CASSLDQGILYTEAFF | TGCGCCAGCAGCTTGGACCAAGGGATCCTCTACACTGAAGCTTTCTTT
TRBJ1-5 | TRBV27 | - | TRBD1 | CASSLRGQGSNQPQHF | TGTGCCAGCAGTTTAAGGGGACAGGGAAGCAATCAGCCCCAGCATTTT
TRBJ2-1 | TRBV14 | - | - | CASSLTGLHYNEQFF | TGTGCCAGCAGCCTTACGGGACTCCACTACAATGAGCAGTTCTTC
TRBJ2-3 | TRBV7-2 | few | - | CASSLTGSSYVSTDTQYF | TGTGCCAGCAGCTTAACGGGATCGTCGTACGTTTCCACAGATACGCAGTATTTT
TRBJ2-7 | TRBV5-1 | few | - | CASSYESGNLYEQYF | TGCGCCAGCAGCTACGAATCCGGGAACCTCTACGAGCAGTACTTC
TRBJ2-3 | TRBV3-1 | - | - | CASGRGTYTDTQYF | TGTGCCAGCGGACGGGGGACTTACACAGATACGCAGTATTTT
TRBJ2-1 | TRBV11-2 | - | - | CASSFRTHGFYEQFF | TGTGCCAGCAGCTTTAGGACCCACGGGTTCTATGAGCAGTTCTTC
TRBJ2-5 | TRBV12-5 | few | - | CASGLGGRGRETQYF | TGTGCTAGTGGTTTGGGAGGACGGGGTCGGGAGACCCAGTACTTC
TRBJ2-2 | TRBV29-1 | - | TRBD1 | CSVATDLPGQGGTGELFF | TGCAGCGTTGCAACGGACCTACCGGGACAGGGGGGAACCGGGGAGCTGTTTTTT
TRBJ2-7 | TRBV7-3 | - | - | CASSPTRDNYEQYF | TGTGCCAGCAGCCCCACGAGGGATAACTACGAGCAGTACTTC